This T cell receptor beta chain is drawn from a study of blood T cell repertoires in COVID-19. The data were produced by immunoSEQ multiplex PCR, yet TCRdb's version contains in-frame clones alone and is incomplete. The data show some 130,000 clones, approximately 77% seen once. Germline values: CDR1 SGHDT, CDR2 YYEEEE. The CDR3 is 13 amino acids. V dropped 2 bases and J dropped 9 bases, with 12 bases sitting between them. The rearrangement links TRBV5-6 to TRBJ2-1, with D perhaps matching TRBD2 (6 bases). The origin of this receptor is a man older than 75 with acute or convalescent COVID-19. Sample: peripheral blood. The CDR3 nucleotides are TGTGCCAGCAGCTTACTAGCCGGGGGTGAGCAGTTCTTC. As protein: CASSLLAGGEQFF. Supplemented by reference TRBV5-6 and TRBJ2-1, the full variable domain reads DAGVTQSPTHLIKTRGQQVTLRCSPKSGHDTVSWYQQALGQGPQFIFQYYEEEERQRGNFPDRFSGHQFPNYSSELNVNALLLGDSALYLCASSLLAGGEQFFGPGTRLTVL.